These 8 T cell receptor beta chains share one sample of origin, sequenced in a study of T cells after yellow fever vaccination. MiXCR, applied by TCRdb to the 5' RACE reads, yields one record per CDR3 protein. The sample has about 220,000 distinct CDR3 sequences, about 3% seen once; the top ten hold about 3.3%. Sequencing was performed on CD4+ T cells sorted from PBMCs, taken 10 days after the yellow fever booster vaccination. The source is a man aged 18 to 30 who received the YFV17D yellow fever vaccine.

The sample holds a few counts of this clonotype. The gene calls are TRBV4-2 and TRBJ2-5; D tentatively reads TRBD1 or TRBD2 (5 bases each). Germline CDR1 and CDR2: LGHNA and YNFKEQ. Trimming shortened V by 0 bases and J by 1 base, and 9 bases separated the two germline ends. CDR3 length equals 15 residues. CDR3 sequence reads: CASSQDRGFQETQYF. The CDR3 DNA reads TGTGCCAGCAGCCAAGATCGGGGCTTCCAAGAGACCCAGTACTTC.

This clonotype was seen a handful of times. The J gene is TRBJ2-2, the V gene TRBV20-1; D may be TRBD1 (6 bases). Germline V CDR1 and CDR2: DFQATT, SNEGSKA (reference sequence). This CDR3 contains 15 residues. V lost 6 bases and J 8 bases, leaving 22 bases between the germline ends. Here the CDR3 DNA reads TGCAGTGCGGAGTCCGGGACACACGCCTGGGGGGAGCTGTTTTTT. Its translation: CSAESGTHAWGELFF.

Regarding this clonotype: The junction departs from germline at one end; a sequencing error may be responsible. The rearrangement links TRBV5-1 to TRBJ1-1; D remains ambiguous. Germline loops: CDR1 SGHRS, CDR2 YFSETQ. The CDR3 covers 15 residues. The CDR3 here is CASRLGIQRNTEAFF. The DNA of the CDR3 is TGCGCCAGCAGGTTGGGGATCCAAAGAAACACTGAAGCTTTCTTT. The full variable domain, completed using reference TRBV5-1 and TRBJ1-1, is KAGVTQTPRYLIKTRGQQVTLSCSPISGHRSVSWYQQTPGQGLQFLFEYFSETQRNKGNFPGRFSGRQFSNSRSEMNVSTLELGDSALYLCASRLGIQRNTEAFFGQGTRLTVV.

The V call is TRBV5-1, the J call TRBJ1-6; perhaps TRBD1 as D (5 bases). Trimming stripped 3 bases from V and 9 bases from J, with 10 bases between. Germline V gene data show CDR1 as SGHRS and CDR2 as YFSETQ. The CDR3 has 13 amino acids. The CDR3 loop reads CASSWGGVSPLHF. Written as DNA, the CDR3 is TGCGCCAGCAGCTGGGGGGGGGTTTCACCCCTCCACTTT. The full variable domain, rest sourced from reference TRBV5-1 and TRBJ1-6, is KAGVTQTPRYLIKTRGQQVTLSCSPISGHRSVSWYQQTPGQGLQFLFEYFSETQRNKGNFPGRFSGRQFSNSRSEMNVSTLELGDSALYLCASSWGGVSPLHFGNGTRLTVT.

This clonotype has at least ten counts. The V call is TRBV29-1, the J call TRBJ2-7; no clear D. The CDR3 has 11 residues. Trimming cost V 4 bases and J 5 bases, with 9 bases left between them. Germline CDR1 and CDR2: SQVTM and ANQGSEA. CDR3 sequence reads: CSVGSGNEQYF. For the CDR3, the DNA is TGCAGCGTTGGATCCGGAAACGAGCAGTACTTC.

This clonotype was detected a few times. The chain carries TRBV9 and TRBJ1-2, with unresolved D. CDR1 is SGDLS, CDR2 YYNGEE, per germline. Between the trimmed V and J ends, which lost 5 bases and 8 bases, there was a span of 16 bases. The CDR3 consists of 13 residues. In nucleotides, the CDR3 is TGTGCCAGCAGGAGAAGAGGGTCGCGCGGCTACACCTTC. The encoded protein is CASRRRGSRGYTF. The entire variable domain, with the rest obtained from reference TRBV9 and TRBJ1-2, is as follows: DSGVTQTPKHLITATGQRVTLRCSPRSGDLSVYWYQQSLDQGLQFLIQYYNGEERAKGNILERFSAQQFPDLHSELNLSSLELGDSALYFCASRRRGSRGYTFGSGTRLTVV.

This clonotype was recorded many times. The chain links TRBV12-3 or TRBV12-4 to TRBJ1-1; D is undetermined. This CDR3 is built from 11 residues. Trimming stripped 1 base from V and 9 bases from J, with 6 bases between. CDR3 loop: CASSLGRQAFF. DNA for the CDR3: TGTGCCAGCAGTTTAGGACGGCAAGCTTTCTTT.

This clonotype was counted ten times or more. The V call is TRBV14, the J call TRBJ2-1, with 8 bases fitting TRBD2. The V gene's germline CDR1 is SGHDN and CDR2 FVKESK. This CDR3 is 14 amino acids long. Trimming cost V 4 bases and J 8 bases; bases outside gene matches: 7. The CDR3 spells CASSPQRGIDEQFF. Written as DNA, the CDR3 is TGTGCCAGCAGCCCGCAGCGGGGGATCGATGAGCAGTTCTTC.